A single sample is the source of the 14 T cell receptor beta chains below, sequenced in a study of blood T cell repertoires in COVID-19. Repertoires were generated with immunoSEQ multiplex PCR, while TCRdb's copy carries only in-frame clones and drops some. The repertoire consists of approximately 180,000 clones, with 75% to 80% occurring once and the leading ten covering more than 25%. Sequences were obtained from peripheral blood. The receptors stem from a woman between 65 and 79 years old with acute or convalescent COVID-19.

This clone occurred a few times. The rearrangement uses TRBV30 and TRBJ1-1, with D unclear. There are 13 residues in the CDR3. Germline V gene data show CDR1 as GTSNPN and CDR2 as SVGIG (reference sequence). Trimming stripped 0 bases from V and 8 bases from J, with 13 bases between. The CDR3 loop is CAWSVNLGEEAFF. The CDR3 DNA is TGTGCCTGGAGTGTTAACCTTGGTGAGGAAGCTTTCTTT.

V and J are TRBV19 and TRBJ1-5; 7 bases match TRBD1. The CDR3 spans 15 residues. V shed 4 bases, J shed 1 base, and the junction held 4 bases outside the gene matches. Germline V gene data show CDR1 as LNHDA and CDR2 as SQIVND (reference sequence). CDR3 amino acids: CASSTRDRSNQPQHF. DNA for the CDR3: TGTGCCAGTAGTACCCGGGACAGAAGCAATCAGCCCCAGCATTTT.

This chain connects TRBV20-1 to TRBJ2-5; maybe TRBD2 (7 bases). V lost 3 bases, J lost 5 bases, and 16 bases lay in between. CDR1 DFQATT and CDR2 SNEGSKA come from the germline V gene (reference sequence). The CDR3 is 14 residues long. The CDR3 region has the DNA TGCAGTGCTAGTGAGGGGAGGGGGTTGGAGACCCAGTACTTC. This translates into CSASEGRGLETQYF.

The CDR3, as DNA: TGCGCCAGCAGCCAAGATTTTCGACAGGGGCGATCCCACGAGCAGTACTTC. Translation gives CASSQDFRQGRSHEQYF. The J gene is TRBJ2-7, the V gene TRBV4-1, with TRBD1 matching 8 bases. The CDR3 contains 17 residues. After removal of 0 bases from V and 5 bases from J, the junction contained 12 bases not matched to a gene. Germline values: CDR1 MGHRA, CDR2 YSYEKL.

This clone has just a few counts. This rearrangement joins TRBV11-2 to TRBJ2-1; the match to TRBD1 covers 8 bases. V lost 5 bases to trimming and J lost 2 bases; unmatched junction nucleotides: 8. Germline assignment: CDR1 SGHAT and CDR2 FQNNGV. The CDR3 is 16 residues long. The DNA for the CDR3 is TGTGCCAGCAGCCCACTTTCAGGGGGCCCCTACAATGAGCAGTTCTTC. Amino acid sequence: CASSPLSGGPYNEQFF.

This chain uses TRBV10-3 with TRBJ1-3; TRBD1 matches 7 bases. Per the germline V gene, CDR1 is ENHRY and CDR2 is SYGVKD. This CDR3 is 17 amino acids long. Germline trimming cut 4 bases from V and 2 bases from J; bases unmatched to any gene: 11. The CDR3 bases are TGTGCCATCAGTGCCAGGGGGAGACACCTGCCTGGAAACACCATATATTTT. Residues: CAISARGRHLPGNTIYF.

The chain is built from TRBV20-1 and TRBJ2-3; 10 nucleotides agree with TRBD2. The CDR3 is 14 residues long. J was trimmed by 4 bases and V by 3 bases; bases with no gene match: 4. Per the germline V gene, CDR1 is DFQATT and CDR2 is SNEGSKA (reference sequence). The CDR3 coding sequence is TGCAGTGCTAGTACTAGCGGGAATCCAGATACGCAGTATTTT. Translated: CSASTSGNPDTQYF.

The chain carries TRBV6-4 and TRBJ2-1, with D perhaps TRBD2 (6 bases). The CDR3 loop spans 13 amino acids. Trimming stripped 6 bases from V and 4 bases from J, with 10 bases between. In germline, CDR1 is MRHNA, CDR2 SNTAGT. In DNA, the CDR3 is TGTGCCAGCAGAGGCGGGACTTACAATGAGCAGTTCTTC. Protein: CASRGGTYNEQFF.

The CDR3: CASSSQGLEAFF. The CDR3 nucleotides are TGTGCCAGCAGCTCTCAGGGACTTGAAGCTTTCTTT. The chain employs TRBV7-9 and TRBJ1-1; D perhaps matches TRBD1 (5 bases). This CDR3 has 12 amino acids. The V end lost 4 bases, the J end lost 7 bases, and 10 bases lay between the germline ends. Germline loops: CDR1 SEHNR, CDR2 FQNEAQ (reference sequence).

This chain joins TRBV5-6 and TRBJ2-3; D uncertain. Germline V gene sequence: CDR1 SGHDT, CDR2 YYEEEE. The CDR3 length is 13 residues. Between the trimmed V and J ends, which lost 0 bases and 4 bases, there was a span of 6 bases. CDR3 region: CASSLGQPDTQYF. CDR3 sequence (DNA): TGTGCCAGCAGCTTGGGGCAACCAGATACGCAGTATTTT.

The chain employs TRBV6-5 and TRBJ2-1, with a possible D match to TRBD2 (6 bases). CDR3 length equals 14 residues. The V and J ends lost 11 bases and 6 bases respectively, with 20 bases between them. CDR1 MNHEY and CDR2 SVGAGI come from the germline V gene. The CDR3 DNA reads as TGTGCCGCAAAGTCCCCGGGAGATGTCAATGAGCAGTTCTTC. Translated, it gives CAAKSPGDVNEQFF.

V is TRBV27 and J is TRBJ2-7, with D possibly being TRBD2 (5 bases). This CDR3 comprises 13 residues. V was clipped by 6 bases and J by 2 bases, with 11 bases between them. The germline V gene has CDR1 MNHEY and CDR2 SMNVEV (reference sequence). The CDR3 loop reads CASRQRGAYEQYF. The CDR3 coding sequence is TGTGCCAGCAGACAACGGGGAGCCTACGAGCAGTACTTC.

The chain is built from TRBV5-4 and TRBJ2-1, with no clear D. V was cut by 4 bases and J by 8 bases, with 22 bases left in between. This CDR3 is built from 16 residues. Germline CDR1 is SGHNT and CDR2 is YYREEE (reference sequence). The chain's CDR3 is CASSHGPGRLWDEQFF. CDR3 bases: TGTGCCAGCAGCCACGGCCCGGGTCGGTTGTGGGATGAGCAGTTCTTC.

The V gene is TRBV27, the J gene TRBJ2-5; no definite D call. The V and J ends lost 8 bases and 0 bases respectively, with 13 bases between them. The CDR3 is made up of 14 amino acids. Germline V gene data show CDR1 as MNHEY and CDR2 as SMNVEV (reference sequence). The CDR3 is CASPQNTNQETQYF. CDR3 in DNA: TGTGCCAGCCCCCAAAACACAAACCAAGAGACCCAGTACTTC.